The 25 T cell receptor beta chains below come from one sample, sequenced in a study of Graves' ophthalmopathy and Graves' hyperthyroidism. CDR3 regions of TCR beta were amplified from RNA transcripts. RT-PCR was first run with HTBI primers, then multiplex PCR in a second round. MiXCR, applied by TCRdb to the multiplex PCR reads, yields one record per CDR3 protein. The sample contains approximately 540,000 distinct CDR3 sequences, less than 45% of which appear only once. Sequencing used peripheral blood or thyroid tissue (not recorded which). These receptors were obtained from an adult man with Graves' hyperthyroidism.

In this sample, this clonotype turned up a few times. In DNA, the CDR3 is TGTGCCACCAGTGAAGCGGGAGCTTACAATGAGCAGTTCTTC. Protein: CATSEAGAYNEQFF. The chain recombines TRBV24-1 with TRBJ2-1, with TRBD2 identical over 8 bases. The CDR3 length is 14 residues. Trimming at V came to 4 bases and at J to 4 bases, leaving 2 bases not matched to a gene. Germline V CDR1 and CDR2: KGHDR, SFDVKD.

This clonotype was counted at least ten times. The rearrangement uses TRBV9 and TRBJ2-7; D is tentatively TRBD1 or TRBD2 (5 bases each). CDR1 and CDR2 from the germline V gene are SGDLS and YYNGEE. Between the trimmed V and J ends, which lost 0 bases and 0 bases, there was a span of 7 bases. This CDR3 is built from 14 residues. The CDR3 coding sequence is TGTGCCAGCAGCGTAGTAGGGACCTCCTACGAGCAGTACTTC. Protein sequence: CASSVVGTSYEQYF.

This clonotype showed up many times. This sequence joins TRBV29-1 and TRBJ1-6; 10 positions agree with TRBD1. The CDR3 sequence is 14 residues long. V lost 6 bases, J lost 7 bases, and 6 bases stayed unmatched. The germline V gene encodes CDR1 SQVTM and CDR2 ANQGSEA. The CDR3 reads CSVETGGKNSPLHF. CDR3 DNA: TGCAGCGTGGAGACAGGGGGCAAGAATTCACCCCTCCACTTT.

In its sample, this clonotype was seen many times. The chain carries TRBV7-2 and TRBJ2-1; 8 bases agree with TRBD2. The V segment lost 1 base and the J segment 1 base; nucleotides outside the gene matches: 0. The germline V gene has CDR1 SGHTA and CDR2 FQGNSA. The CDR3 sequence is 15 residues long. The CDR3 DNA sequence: TGTGCCAGCAGCTTAGGACTAGCGTCCTACAATGAGCAGTTCTTC. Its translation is CASSLGLASYNEQFF.

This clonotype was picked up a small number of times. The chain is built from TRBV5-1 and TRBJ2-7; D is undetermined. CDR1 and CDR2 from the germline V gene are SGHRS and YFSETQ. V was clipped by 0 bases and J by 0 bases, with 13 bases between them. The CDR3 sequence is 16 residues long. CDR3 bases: TGCGCCAGCAGCTTGGCCGGTTCCCAGAGCTCCTACGAGCAGTACTTC. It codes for CASSLAGSQSSYEQYF. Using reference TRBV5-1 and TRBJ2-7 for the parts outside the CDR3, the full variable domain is KAGVTQTPRYLIKTRGQQVTLSCSPISGHRSVSWYQQTPGQGLQFLFEYFSETQRNKGNFPGRFSGRQFSNSRSEMNVSTLELGDSALYLCASSLAGSQSSYEQYFGPGTRLTVT.

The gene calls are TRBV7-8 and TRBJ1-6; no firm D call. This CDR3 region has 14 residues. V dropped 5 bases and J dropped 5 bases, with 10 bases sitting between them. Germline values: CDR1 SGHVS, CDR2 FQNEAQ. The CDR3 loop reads CASSPNGDNSPLHF. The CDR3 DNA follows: TGTGCCAGCAGCCCCAACGGGGATAATTCACCCCTCCACTTT.

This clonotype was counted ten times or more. The chain's CDR3 is CASSPDRTVKTQYF. DNA of the CDR3: TGTGCCAGCAGCCCAGACAGGACTGTGAAGACCCAGTACTTC. The chain carries TRBV7-6 and TRBJ2-5, with a tentative D call TRBD1 (6 bases). V was trimmed by 5 bases and J by 6 bases, leaving 16 bases between them. CDR1 and CDR2 (germline): SGHVS, FNYEAQ. The CDR3 is made up of 14 amino acids.

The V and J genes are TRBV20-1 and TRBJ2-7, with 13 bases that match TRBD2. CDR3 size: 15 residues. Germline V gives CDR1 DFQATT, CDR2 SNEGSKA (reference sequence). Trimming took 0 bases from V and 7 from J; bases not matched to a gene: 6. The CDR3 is CSARDGTSGVGEQYF. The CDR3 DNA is TGCAGTGCTAGAGATGGGACTAGCGGGGTTGGAGAGCAGTACTTC.

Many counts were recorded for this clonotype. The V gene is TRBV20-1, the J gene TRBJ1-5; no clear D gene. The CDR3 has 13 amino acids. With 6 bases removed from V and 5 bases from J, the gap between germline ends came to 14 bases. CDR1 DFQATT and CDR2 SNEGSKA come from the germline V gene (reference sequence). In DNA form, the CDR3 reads TGCAGTGCCGTGGGATCCCCAGATCAGCCCCAGCATTTT. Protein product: CSAVGSPDQPQHF.

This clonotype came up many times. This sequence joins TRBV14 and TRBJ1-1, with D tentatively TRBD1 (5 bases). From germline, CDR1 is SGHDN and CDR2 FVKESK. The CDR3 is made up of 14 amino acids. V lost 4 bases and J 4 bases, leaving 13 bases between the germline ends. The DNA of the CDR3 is TGTGCCAGCAGCCCCAGGGAGCTCTCCACTGAAGCTTTCTTT. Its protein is CASSPRELSTEAFF.

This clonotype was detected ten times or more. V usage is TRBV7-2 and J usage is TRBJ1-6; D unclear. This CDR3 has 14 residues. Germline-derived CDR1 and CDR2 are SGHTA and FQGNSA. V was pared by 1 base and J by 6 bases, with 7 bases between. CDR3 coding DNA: TGTGCCAGCAGCTTAGGAGGGTTTAATTCACCCCTCCACTTT. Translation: CASSLGGFNSPLHF.

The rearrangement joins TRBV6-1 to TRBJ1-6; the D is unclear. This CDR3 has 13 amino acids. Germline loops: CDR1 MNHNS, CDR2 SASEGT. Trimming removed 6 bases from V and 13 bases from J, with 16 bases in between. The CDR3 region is CASSTLLKPPLHF. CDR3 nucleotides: TGTGCCAGCAGCACCCTCCTAAAGCCCCCCCTCCACTTT.

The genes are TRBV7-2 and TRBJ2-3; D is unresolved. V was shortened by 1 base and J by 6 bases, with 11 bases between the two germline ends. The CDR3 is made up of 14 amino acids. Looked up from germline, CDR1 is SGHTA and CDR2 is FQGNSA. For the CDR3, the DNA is TGTGCCAGCAGCTTAGGGGCTAGTGCGGATACGCAGTATTTT. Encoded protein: CASSLGASADTQYF.

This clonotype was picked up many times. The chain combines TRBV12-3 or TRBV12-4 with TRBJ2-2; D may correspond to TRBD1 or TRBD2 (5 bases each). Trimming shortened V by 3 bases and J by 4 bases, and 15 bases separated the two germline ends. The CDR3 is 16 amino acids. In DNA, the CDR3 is TGTGCCAGCAGTTTTGGGGGAGTAGGGGTCACCGGGGAGCTGTTTTTT. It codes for CASSFGGVGVTGELFF.

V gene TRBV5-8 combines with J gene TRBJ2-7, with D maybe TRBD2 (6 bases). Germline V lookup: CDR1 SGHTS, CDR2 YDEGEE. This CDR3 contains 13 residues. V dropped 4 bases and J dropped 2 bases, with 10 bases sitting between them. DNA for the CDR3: TGTGCCAGCAGCCCGGACTACCCCTACGAGCAGTACTTC. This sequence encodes CASSPDYPYEQYF.

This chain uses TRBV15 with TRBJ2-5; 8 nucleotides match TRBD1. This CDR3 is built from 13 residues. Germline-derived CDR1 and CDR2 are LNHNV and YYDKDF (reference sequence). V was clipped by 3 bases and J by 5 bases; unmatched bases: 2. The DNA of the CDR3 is TGTGCCACCAGCAGCCGGGACAGGGAGACCCAGTACTTC. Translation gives CATSSRDRETQYF.

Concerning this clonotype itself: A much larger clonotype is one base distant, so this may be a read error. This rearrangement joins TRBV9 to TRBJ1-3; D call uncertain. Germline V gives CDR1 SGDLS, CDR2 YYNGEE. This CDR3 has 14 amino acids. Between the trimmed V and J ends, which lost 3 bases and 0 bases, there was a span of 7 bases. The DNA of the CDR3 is TGTGCCAGCAGCGCCCAAATCTCTGGAAACACCATATATTTT. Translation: CASSAQISGNTIYF.

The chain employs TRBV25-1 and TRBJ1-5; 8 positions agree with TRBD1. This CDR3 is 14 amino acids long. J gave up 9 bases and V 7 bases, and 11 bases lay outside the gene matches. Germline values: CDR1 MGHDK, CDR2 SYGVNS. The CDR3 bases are TGTGCCAGCACTCGGACAGGGACCAGCCCGCCCCAGCATTTT. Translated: CASTRTGTSPPQHF. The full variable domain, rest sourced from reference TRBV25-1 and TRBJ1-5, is EADIYQTPRYLVIGTGKKITLECSQTMGHDKMYWYQQDPGMELHLIHYSYGVNSTEKGDLSSESTVSRIRTEHFPLTLESARPSHTSQYLCASTRTGTSPPQHFGDGTRLSIL.

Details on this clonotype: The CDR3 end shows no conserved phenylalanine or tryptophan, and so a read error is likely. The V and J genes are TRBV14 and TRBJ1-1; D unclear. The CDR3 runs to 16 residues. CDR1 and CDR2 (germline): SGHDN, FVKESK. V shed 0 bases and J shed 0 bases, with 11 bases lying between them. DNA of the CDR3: TGTGCCAGCAGCCAAGACCTCGGGGTTCTGAACACTGAAGCTTTCCTT. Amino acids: CASSQDLGVLNTEAFL.

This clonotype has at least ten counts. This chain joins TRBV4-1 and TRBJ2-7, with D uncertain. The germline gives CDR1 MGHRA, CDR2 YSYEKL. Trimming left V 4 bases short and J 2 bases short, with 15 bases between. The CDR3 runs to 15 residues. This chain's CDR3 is CASSPKRDPAYEQYF. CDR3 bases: TGCGCCAGCAGCCCTAAGCGCGACCCAGCCTACGAGCAGTACTTC.

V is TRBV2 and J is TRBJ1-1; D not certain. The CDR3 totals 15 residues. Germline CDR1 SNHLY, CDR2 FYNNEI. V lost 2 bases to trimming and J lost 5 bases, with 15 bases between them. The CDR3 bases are TGTGCCAGCAGTGAAAGGCAGTCGGTATCGACTGAAGCTTTCTTT. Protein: CASSERQSVSTEAFF.

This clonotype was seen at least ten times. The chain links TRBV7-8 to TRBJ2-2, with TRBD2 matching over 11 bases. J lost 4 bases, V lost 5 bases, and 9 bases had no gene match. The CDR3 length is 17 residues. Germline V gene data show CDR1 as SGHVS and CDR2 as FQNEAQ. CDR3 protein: CASSPRVAGGFTGELFF. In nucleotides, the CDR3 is TGTGCCAGCAGCCCCCGGGTAGCGGGAGGGTTCACCGGGGAGCTGTTTTTT.

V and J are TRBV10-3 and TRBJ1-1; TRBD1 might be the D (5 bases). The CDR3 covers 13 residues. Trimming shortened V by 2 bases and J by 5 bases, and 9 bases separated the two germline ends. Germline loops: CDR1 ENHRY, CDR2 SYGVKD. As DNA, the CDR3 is TGTGCCATCAGTGAGGCAGGGCAGACTGAAGCTTTCTTT. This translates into CAISEAGQTEAFF.

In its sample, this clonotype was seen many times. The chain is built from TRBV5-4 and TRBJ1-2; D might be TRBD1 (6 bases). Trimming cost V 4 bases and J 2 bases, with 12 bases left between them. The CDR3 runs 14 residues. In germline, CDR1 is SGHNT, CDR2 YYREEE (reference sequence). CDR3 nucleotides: TGTGCCAGCAGCCCGACCGGGACAAACTATGGCTACACCTTC. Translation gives CASSPTGTNYGYTF.

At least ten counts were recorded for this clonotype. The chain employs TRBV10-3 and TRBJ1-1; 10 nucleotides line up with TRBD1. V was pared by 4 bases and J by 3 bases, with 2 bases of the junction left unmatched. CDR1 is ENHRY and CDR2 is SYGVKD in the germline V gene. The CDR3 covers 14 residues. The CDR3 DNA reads TGTGCCATCAGTGCAGGACAGGGGGACACTGAAGCTTTCTTT. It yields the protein CAISAGQGDTEAFF.